Listed below are T cell receptor beta chains from one sample, sequenced in a study of cytomegalovirus exposure and HLA in healthy donors. TCRdb keeps only in-frame clones here, not all; method: immunoSEQ multiplex PCR. The data show approximately 90,000 clones, with approximately 95% seen just once and 1.1% held by the top ten. Sample: PBMCs. The receptors come from a woman aged 30 to 39 in good health and CMV-seropositive. Each CDR3 is given with its conserved first and last residue. The D gene is left open where the match is weak. Size tells how often a clone was seen (once, few, many) or the class of an expanded clone, and some rows leave it out.

.	TRBV11-2	.	TRBJ2-1	CASSLEHTSYNEQFF	TGTGCCAGCAGCTTAGAACACACCTCCTACAATGAGCAGTTCTTC
.	TRBV11-3	.	TRBJ2-7	CASSLGTGEDEQYF	TGTGCCAGCAGCTTGGGAACAGGGGAGGACGAGCAGTACTTC
TRBD1	TRBV28	.	TRBJ1-5	CASSPRTGAGQPQHF	TGTGCCAGCAGTCCCCGGACAGGGGCGGGCCAGCCCCAGCATTTT
TRBD1	TRBV4-3	.	TRBJ1-4	CASSQARTGVRYEKLFF	TGCGCCAGCAGCCAAGCCCGGACAGGGGTGCGGTATGAAAAACTGTTTTTT
TRBD2	TRBV6-1	medium-sized	TRBJ2-3	CASSELAGSTDTQYF	TGTGCCAGCAGTGAATTAGCGGGAAGCACAGATACGCAGTATTTT
TRBD2	TRBV9	.	TRBJ2-7	CASSVGAGGYEQYF	TGTGCCAGCAGCGTAGGAGCGGGAGGGTACGAGCAGTACTTC
.	TRBV7-9	.	TRBJ2-5	CASSFGRADPRASQETQYF	TGTGCCAGCAGCTTCGGTAGAGCGGACCCTAGAGCCAGCCAAGAGACCCAGTACTTC
TRBD2	TRBV9	.	TRBJ2-7	CASSAGGDSTYEQYF	TGTGCCAGCAGCGCTGGGGGGGACTCCACCTACGAGCAGTACTTC
.	TRBV18	.	TRBJ2-3	CASSPQAPTDTQYF	TGTGCCAGCTCACCACAAGCGCCCACAGATACGCAGTATTTT
TRBD1	TRBV29-1	.	TRBJ1-1	CSVVRGLTGLNTEAFF	TGCAGCGTGGTGAGGGGGCTTACGGGTTTGAACACTGAAGCTTTCTTT
TRBD2	TRBV4-1	.	TRBJ2-7	CASSPIPGLAGISSYEQYF	TGCGCCAGCAGCCCTATACCGGGACTAGCGGGAATAAGCTCCTACGAGCAGTACTTC
TRBD1	TRBV4-3	.	TRBJ1-3	CASSQGLRGGKSGNTIYF	TGCGCCAGCAGCCAAGGTCTTCGAGGGGGCAAATCCGGAAACACCATATATTTT
.	TRBV6-1	.	TRBJ2-3	CATPTGSDTQYF	TGTGCCACCCCGACGGGGTCAGATACGCAGTATTTT
.	TRBV6-6	.	TRBJ1-2	CASSYEPRSYGYTF	TGTGCCAGCAGTTACGAGCCCCGTTCTTATGGCTACACCTTC
TRBD2	TRBV5-1	.	TRBJ2-7	CASSGTSVGEQYF	TGCGCCAGCAGCGGGACTAGCGTGGGCGAGCAGTACTTC
.	TRBV7-2	.	TRBJ1-3	CASSLLPPRGVSGNTIYF	TGTGCCAGCAGCTTACTGCCCCCCAGGGGCGTTTCTGGAAACACCATATATTTT
.	TRBV10-3	.	TRBJ2-2	CAISEWSQGAGELFF	TGTGCCATCAGTGAGTGGTCCCAAGGGGCCGGGGAGCTGTTTTTT
TRBD1	TRBV9	once	TRBJ2-1	CASRATGGHEQFF	TGTGCCAGCAGGGCAACAGGGGGGCATGAGCAGTTCTTC
TRBD1	TRBV5-4	.	TRBJ2-1	CASSVPGQGLNEQFF	TGTGCCAGCAGCGTGCCGGGACAGGGGCTAAATGAGCAGTTCTTC
TRBD1	TRBV19	.	TRBJ2-2	CASRTGGAGTGELFF	TGTGCCAGTAGGACAGGGGGCGCGGGCACCGGGGAGCTGTTTTTT
TRBD2	TRBV19	.	TRBJ2-3	CASSTYRLAAFGEEKYF	TGTGCCAGTAGTACATATCGACTAGCGGCCTTTGGGGAGGAAAAGTATTTT
TRBD2	TRBV18	few	TRBJ2-1	CASSEGKGLAVFNEQFF	TGTGCCAGCTCGGAAGGAAAAGGACTAGCGGTCTTCAATGAGCAGTTCTTC
TRBD1	TRBV2	.	TRBJ2-7	CASHVGTGRSQYF	TGTGCCAGTCACGTAGGGACAGGGAGGTCGCAGTACTTC
TRBD2	TRBV30	once	TRBJ2-3	CAWTGGADTQYF	TGTGCCTGGACCGGGGGGGCAGATACGCAGTATTTT
.	TRBV28	.	TRBJ1-1	CASSLLQGMNTEAFF	TGTGCCAGCAGTTTATTGCAGGGAATGAACACTGAAGCTTTCTTT